The rows below give T cell receptor beta chains drawn from one sample of a study of shared clonotypes between healthy human individuals. Measured with immunoSEQ multiplex PCR; TCRdb has only the in-frame clones, and not every one. Of around 510,000 clones listed, roughly 95% are singletons. Sequencing input: naive CD4+ T cells sorted from blood. The receptor source for this set is a woman aged 25 to 45 in good health. CDR3s include the opening cysteine and the closing phenylalanine or tryptophan. Fields, in order: CDR3 protein, CDR3 DNA, V gene, J gene, D gene. The D gene is left open where the match is weak.

CASSQQGAESNSPLHF	TGTGCCAGCAGCCAACAGGGAGCAGAAAGCAATTCACCCCTCCACTTT	TRBV7-9	TRBJ1-6	.
CASSSRPEQFF	TGTGCCAGCAGTTCCCGTCCTGAGCAGTTCTTC	TRBV28	TRBJ2-1	.
CAWSMTTRRQTYNSPLHF	TGTGCCTGGAGTATGACGACCCGTAGACAGACCTATAATTCACCCCTCCACTTT	TRBV30	TRBJ1-6	.
CASSPGRYEQYF	TGTGCCAGCTCACCAGGAAGGTACGAGCAGTACTTC	TRBV18	TRBJ2-7	.
CASSAPSRGTEAFF	TGTGCCAGCAGTGCGCCCTCAAGGGGCACTGAAGCTTTCTTT	TRBV25-1	TRBJ1-1	.
CASSPGGGVETQYF	TGTGCCAGCAGCCCCGGTGGGGGTGTAGAGACCCAGTACTTC	TRBV6-6	TRBJ2-5	.
CASSLADQPQHF	TGTGCCAGCAGCTTAGCCGATCAGCCCCAGCATTTT	TRBV7-9	TRBJ1-5	.
CASSPSGLNTEAFF	TGTGCCAGCAGCCCCTCGGGGTTAAACACTGAAGCTTTCTTT	TRBV5-8	TRBJ1-1	.
CASSGRQGAGEQYF	TGTGCCAGCAGTGGGCGACAGGGGGCAGGTGAGCAGTACTTC	TRBV27	TRBJ2-7	TRBD1
CASQAGGYTF	TGTGCCTCCCAGGCGGGTGGCTACACCTTC	TRBV2	TRBJ1-2	.
CASSPPTGSDTGELFF	TGCGCCAGCAGCCCCCCCACGGGGTCGGACACCGGGGAGCTGTTTTTT	TRBV5-1	TRBJ2-2	.
CASSSGRKSYEQYF	TGTGCCAGCAGTTCTGGGAGAAAGTCCTACGAGCAGTACTTC	TRBV7-9	TRBJ2-7	.
CASSQYITGGTYEQYF	TGTGCCAGCAGCCAATATATCACCGGGGGTACCTACGAGCAGTACTTC	TRBV4-2	TRBJ2-7	.
CASSRGQNQPQHF	TGTGCCAGCAGTCGGGGACAGAATCAGCCCCAGCATTTT	TRBV28	TRBJ1-5	TRBD1
CASSLTGGTNEKLFF	TGCGCCAGCAGCTTGACCGGAGGAACTAATGAAAAACTGTTTTTT	TRBV5-1	TRBJ1-4	.
CASSYTSGTGVGYEQYF	TGTGCCAGCAGTTATACATCCGGGACAGGGGTCGGCTACGAGCAGTACTTC	TRBV27	TRBJ2-7	TRBD1
CASSVYSLSVGANVLTF	TGTGCCAGCAGCGTTTACAGTCTATCGGTCGGGGCCAACGTCCTGACTTTC	TRBV9	TRBJ2-6	.
CASSAGLSYNEQFF	TGTGCCAGCAGTGCAGGCCTCTCCTACAATGAGCAGTTCTTC	TRBV27	TRBJ2-1	.
CASSGDGNYEQYF	TGTGCCAGCAGTGGGGACGGAAACTACGAGCAGTACTTC	TRBV2	TRBJ2-7	.
CASRPDRDGYEQYF	TGTGCCAGCAGACCGGACAGGGACGGGTACGAGCAGTACTTC	TRBV28	TRBJ2-7	TRBD1
CASSSMTSADGELFF	TGCGCCAGCAGCTCAATGACTAGCGCTGACGGGGAGCTGTTTTTT	TRBV5-1	TRBJ2-2	TRBD2
CASSEGPIPVQYF	TGTGCCAGCAGTGAAGGTCCGATCCCGGTGCAGTACTTC	TRBV2	TRBJ2-5	.
CASSTGYFAYEQYF	TGTGCCAGTAGTACAGGTTACTTCGCCTACGAGCAGTACTTC	TRBV19	TRBJ2-7	.
CASSFTLGQLQETQYF	TGTGCCAGCAGCTTTACCCTGGGACAGTTACAAGAGACCCAGTACTTC	TRBV11-2	TRBJ2-5	TRBD1
CASSLATGQPQHF	TGCGCCAGCAGCTTGGCCACGGGTCAGCCCCAGCATTTT	TRBV5-1	TRBJ1-5	.
CASSLRTGRTQHF	TGTGCCAGCAGTCTCCGGACAGGGAGGACCCAGCATTTT	TRBV28	TRBJ1-5	TRBD1
CASSAQGGRYNEQFF	TGTGCCAGTAGTGCCCAGGGGGGTCGATACAATGAGCAGTTCTTC	TRBV19	TRBJ2-1	.
CASSLVGRGSEAFF	TGTGCCAGCAGCTTAGTCGGTCGGGGGTCTGAAGCTTTCTTT	TRBV11-2	TRBJ1-1	.
CASRADRAEAFF	TGTGCCAGCAGAGCCGACAGGGCTGAAGCTTTCTTT	TRBV2	TRBJ1-1	TRBD1
CASRRQGSSYGYTF	TGCGCCAGCAGGAGACAGGGCAGCAGCTATGGCTACACCTTC	TRBV5-1	TRBJ1-2	TRBD1
CASGYYEQYF	TGTGCCAGCGGCTACTACGAGCAGTACTTC	TRBV28	TRBJ2-7	.
CASSESGGNQPQHF	TGCGCCAGCAGTGAATCTGGGGGCAATCAGCCCCAGCATTTT	TRBV10-2	TRBJ1-5	.